This TCR beta chain was found in a study of neoadjuvant anti-PD-1 for oral cavity cancer. General study findings and limits: With three patients per group, TCR findings need larger cohorts.

Comment on this clone: Its target is not known.

V trimming: 3 bases; J trimming: 5 bases; junction bases outside the gene matches: 8. Germline V CDR1 and CDR2: SGDLS, YYNGEE. This CDR3 is built from 15 residues. Analysis of PBMCs was direct, with no culture step. Here immunoSEQ multiplex PCR was the method, and the copy in TCRdb shows in-frame clones only, minus some. The data hold about 72,000 clones, with around 83% observed a single time. The rearrangement uses TRBV9 and TRBJ1-2, with 9 bases matching TRBD1. The TCR originated in a person aged 35-80 years with oral cavity squamous cell carcinoma. The source material was PBMCs, sampled before nivolumab (anti-PD-1) treatment. CDR3 bases: TGTGCCAGCAGCGAACTTCCGGGACAGGGATATGGCTACACCTTC. Translating it yields CASSELPGQGYGYTF.